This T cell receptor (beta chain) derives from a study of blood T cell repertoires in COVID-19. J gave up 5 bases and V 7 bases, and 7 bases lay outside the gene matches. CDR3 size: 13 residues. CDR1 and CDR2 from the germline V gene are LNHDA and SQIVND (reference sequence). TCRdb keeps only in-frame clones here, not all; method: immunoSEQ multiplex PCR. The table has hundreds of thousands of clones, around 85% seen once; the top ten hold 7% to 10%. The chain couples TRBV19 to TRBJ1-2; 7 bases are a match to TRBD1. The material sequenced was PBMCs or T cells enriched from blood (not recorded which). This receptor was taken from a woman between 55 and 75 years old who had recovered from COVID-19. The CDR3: CASTPTGDYGYTF. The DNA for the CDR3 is TGTGCCAGTACCCCAACAGGGGATTATGGCTACACCTTC. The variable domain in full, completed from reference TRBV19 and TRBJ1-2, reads DGGITQSPKYLFRKEGQNVTLSCEQNLNHDAMYWYRQDPGQGLRLIYYSQIVNDFQKGDIAEGYSVSREKKESFPLTVTSAQKNPTAFYLCASTPTGDYGYTFGSGTRLTVV.